What follows are 13 T cell receptor beta chains derived from one specimen sequenced in a study of T-cell reconstitution after alpha-beta-depleted transplantation in children (dated by TCRdb to 2016 to 2018). The sample's treatment or condition, from its label and the paper: allogeneic hematopoietic cell transplantation with graft depleted of TCRalphabeta T cells and CD19 B cells. The receptor library was made with PCR. Sequenced using an Illumina HiSeq 2500. TCR libraries were prepared with molecular barcoding, using unique molecular identifiers to normalize TCRbeta repertoire quantification. TCRdb redid the processing of the public reads, applying fastp at Q25 and MiXCR, and retained in-frame beta chains. Rows with a matching CDR3 protein are joined into one entry that keeps the most common DNA and genes. Present in this sample are roughly 280,000 distinct CDR3 sequences, under 14% of which were seen just once. Clones ranked in the top ten supply around 22% of the sample.

The input for sequencing was peripheral blood, taken 180 days after TCRalphabeta/CD19-depleted stem cell transplant. The source of these receptors is a male patient aged 2 to 10 who had a stem cell transplant for chronic granulomatous disease, so the T cells may come from the graft donor.

Remarks on this clonotype: Possible read error: a much larger clone is one base away. CDR3 bases: TGTGCCGGCAGCCTCAATAGCGGCGCCTCGACAGATACGCAGTATTTT. This gives the protein CAGSLNSGASTDTQYF. The chain carries TRBV9 and TRBJ2-3; D is perhaps TRBD2 (6 bases). Germline assignment: CDR1 SGDLS and CDR2 YYNGEE. CDR3 length: 16 residues. The whole variable domain, remainder taken from reference TRBV9 and TRBJ2-3, is DSGVTQTPKHLITATGQRVTLRCSPRSGDLSVYWYQQSLDQGLQFLIQYYNGEERAKGNILERFSAQQFPDLHSELNLSSLELGDSALYFCAGSLNSGASTDTQYFGPGTRLTVL.

This clonotype was seen at least ten times. This chain links TRBV20-1 with TRBJ2-1; D is possibly TRBD2 (6 bases). V lost 3 bases, J lost 0 bases, and 15 bases lay in between. The CDR3 has 16 amino acids. Per the germline V gene, CDR1 is DFQATT and CDR2 is SNEGSKA (reference sequence). CDR3 sequence: CSASSSLAVSYNEQFF. In DNA form, the CDR3 reads TGCAGTGCTAGCTCATCCTTAGCGGTCTCCTACAATGAGCAGTTCTTC.

At least ten counts were recorded for this clonotype. The chain is built from TRBV5-1 and TRBJ2-7, with 9 positions matching TRBD1. The CDR3 length is 13 residues. V trimming: 5 bases; J trimming: 1 base; junction bases outside the gene matches: 1. Germline V lookup: CDR1 SGHRS, CDR2 YFSETQ. The CDR3 spells CASRQGASYEQYF. DNA of the CDR3: TGCGCCAGCAGACAGGGGGCATCCTACGAGCAGTACTTC.

To note about this clonotype: Being one base from a much bigger clone, this may be a read error. This chain links TRBV7-2 with TRBJ1-5; TRBD1 matches 7 bases. This CDR3 region has 16 residues. Germline CDR1 SGHTA, CDR2 FQGNSA. The CDR3 spells CASTSTGKKGNHPQHF. The CDR3 bases are TGTGCCAGCACCTCGACAGGGAAGAAGGGGAATCATCCCCAGCATTTT.

This clonotype was observed at least ten times. The chain uses TRBV6-1 and TRBJ2-7; TRBD2 agrees at 10 bases. The CDR3 is made up of 15 amino acids. CDR1 is MNHNS and CDR2 is SASEGT in the germline V gene. Trimming removed 1 base from V and 7 bases from J; junction bases left unmatched: 7. This chain's CDR3 is CASSEEPAGGQEQYF. As DNA, the CDR3 is TGTGCCAGCAGTGAAGAGCCAGCGGGAGGGCAAGAGCAGTACTTC.

Remarks on this clonotype: A read error may explain this, as a much larger clone is one base away. The rearrangement links TRBV28 to TRBJ1-4; perhaps TRBD1 as D (5 bases). The CDR3 is made up of 13 amino acids. The germline V gene has CDR1 MDHEN and CDR2 SYDVKM. CDR3 residues: CTSKGRENEKLFF. In DNA form, the CDR3 reads TGTACCAGCAAGGGCAGGGAGAATGAAAAACTGTTTTTT. Full variable domain (outside the CDR3, taken from reference TRBV28 and TRBJ1-4): DVKVTQSSRYLVKRTGEKVFLECVQDMDHENMFWYRQDPGLGLRLIYFSYDVKMKEKGDIPEGYSVSREKKERFSLILESASTNQTSMYLCTSKGRENEKLFFGSGTQLSVL.

This clonotype was seen more than once but under ten times. This chain uses TRBV7-2 with TRBJ1-4, with TRBD1 matching over 9 bases. Germline CDR1 reads SGHTA; CDR2 reads FQGNSA. Losses at the gene ends were 4 bases for V and 8 bases for J; bases not matched to a gene: 5. The CDR3 is 14 residues long. Here the CDR3 reads CASSSGTGPEKLFF. The CDR3 DNA follows: TGTGCCAGCAGCTCGGGGACAGGGCCCGAAAAACTGTTTTTT.

This clonotype came up many times. The gene calls are TRBV5-1 and TRBJ2-1, with 9 bases identical to TRBD2. V lost 6 bases to trimming and J lost 10 bases; unmatched junction nucleotides: 11. Germline CDR1 reads SGHRS; CDR2 reads YFSETQ. The CDR3 runs 14 residues. The CDR3 DNA reads TGCGCCAGCACCTGGGGTAGCGGGAGAGACGAGCAGTTCTTC. Protein: CASTWGSGRDEQFF.

Ten or more counts support this clonotype. The rearrangement links TRBV18 to TRBJ2-4; D is unclear. The V end lost 2 bases, the J end lost 3 bases, and 14 bases lay between the germline ends. This CDR3 has 16 amino acids. Germline V CDR1 and CDR2: KGHSH, LQKENI. The CDR3 DNA reads TGTGCCAGCTCACCAGGGGATTCTTGGGACAAAAACATTCAGTACTTC. Its protein product is CASSPGDSWDKNIQYF.

This clonotype was seen many times. V is TRBV18 and J is TRBJ2-1; 9 positions match TRBD2. Germline lookup yields CDR1 KGHSH and CDR2 LQKENI. The V gene end was trimmed by 2 bases and the J gene end by 6 bases; junction bases not matched to a gene: 5. The CDR3 totals 15 residues. CDR3 loop: CASSPALAGRNEQFF. CDR3 bases: TGTGCCAGCTCACCAGCTCTAGCGGGACGCAATGAGCAGTTCTTC.

In its sample, this clonotype was seen many times. The rearrangement joins TRBV28 to TRBJ2-1; perhaps TRBD2 as D (5 bases). The germline V gene has CDR1 MDHEN and CDR2 SYDVKM. CDR3 size: 16 residues. Trimming shortened V by 7 bases and J by 5 bases, and 21 bases separated the two germline ends. The CDR3 reads CASIMRRALRDNEQFF. In DNA form, the CDR3 reads TGTGCCAGCATAATGAGACGGGCATTGAGGGACAATGAGCAGTTCTTC.

This clonotype was recorded at least ten times. CDR3 DNA: TGCGCCAGCAGCCAGATCGTTAGCGGATCTAGCACAGATACGCAGTATTTT. It translates to CASSQIVSGSSTDTQYF. The chain combines TRBV5-1 with TRBJ2-3; a weak D match, TRBD2 (6 bases). The ends were cut back, 4 bases at V and 0 bases at J, with 18 bases in the middle. CDR1 SGHRS and CDR2 YFSETQ come from the germline V gene. This CDR3 has 17 residues.

This clonotype showed up many times. This chain connects TRBV5-1 to TRBJ2-1; TRBD1 matches 11 bases. Trimming removed 4 bases from V and 7 bases from J; junction bases left unmatched: 7. Germline V gene lookup returns CDR1 SGHRS and CDR2 YFSETQ. CDR3 size: 15 residues. The CDR3 sequence is CASSLRTGGRNEQFF. DNA for the CDR3: TGCGCCAGCAGCCTGAGGACAGGGGGCAGGAATGAGCAGTTCTTC.